This TCR beta chain was sequenced in a study of CD8 T cells in ankylosing spondylitis. Broader study findings: Matched ankylosing spondylitis synovial fluid reportedly contained a significantly enriched population of disease-linked clones. There were earlier reports of some motif variants in reactive arthritis synovial fluid and blood.

TCRdb ran MiXCR on the 5' RACE reads and lists one entry per CDR3 protein. Of 150,000 to 200,000 distinct CDR3 sequences listed, about 18% are singletons. CDR1 is SGHAT and CDR2 is FQNNGV in the germline V gene. The CDR3 has 15 residues. J was trimmed by 3 bases and V by 5 bases; bases with no gene match: 6. This clonotype was counted at least ten times. Its antigen is not known. The receptor was isolated from a male donor with ankylosing spondylitis or in good health (not recorded which). The chain combines TRBV11-2 with TRBJ2-7; 11 bases align to TRBD2. Sequenced input: blood, either unsorted or a sorted T cell fraction (not recorded which). CDR3 residues: CASSPPTSGNYEQYF. In DNA form, the CDR3 reads TGTGCCAGCAGCCCGCCGACTAGCGGGAACTACGAGCAGTACTTC. Full variable domain (rest looked up from reference TRBV11-2 and TRBJ2-7): EAGVAQSPRYKIIEKRQSVAFWCNPISGHATLYWYQQILGQGPKLLIQFQNNGVVDDSQLPKDRFSAERLKGVDSTLKIQPAKLEDSAVYLCASSPPTSGNYEQYFGPGTRLTVT.